This is a list of T cell receptor beta chains from one sample in a study of blood T cell repertoires in COVID-19. Using immunoSEQ multiplex PCR, the repertoire was profiled, and TCRdb retains in-frame clones only, with some absent. The sample contains 150,000 to 200,000 clones, approximately 80% of which appear only once. The sequencing input was peripheral blood. These receptors were obtained from an elderly woman with COVID-19, enrolled during active disease. Both conserved end residues are part of each CDR3. The order of the fields is J gene, D gene, clone size, V gene, CDR3 protein, CDR3 DNA. D genes are given only for firm matches. Where a row states a size, it is once, few, many or the class of an expanded clone; other rows omit it.

J: TRBJ1-2; D: .; size: .; V: TRBV6-5; CDR3: CASSKDGANYGYTF; DNA: TGTGCCAGCAGCAAAGACGGAGCTAACTATGGCTACACCTTC
J: TRBJ2-2; D: TRBD2; size: .; V: TRBV3-1/TRBV3-2; CDR3: CASSQEGAGVGNTGELFF; DNA: TGTGCCAGCAGCCAAGAAGGGGCGGGAGTGGGGAACACCGGGGAGCTGTTTTTT
J: TRBJ2-3; D: .; size: .; V: TRBV29-1; CDR3: CSVDEGTDTQYF; DNA: TGCAGCGTTGATGAGGGAACAGATACGCAGTATTTT
J: TRBJ2-5; D: TRBD2; size: .; V: TRBV6-2/TRBV6-3; CDR3: CASSKGLAGQETQYF; DNA: TGTGCCAGCAGCAAGGGACTAGCGGGGCAAGAGACCCAGTACTTC
J: TRBJ1-5; D: TRBD1; size: .; V: TRBV24-1; CDR3: CATRSGTGFNQPQHF; DNA: TGTGCCACCAGATCCGGGACAGGGTTTAATCAGCCCCAGCATTTT
J: TRBJ1-2; D: .; size: .; V: TRBV21-1; CDR3: CASSKPDRGPAGGYGYTF; DNA: TGTGCCAGCAGCAAACCGGACAGGGGGCCTGCCGGGGGATATGGCTACACCTTC
J: TRBJ2-3; D: TRBD1; size: .; V: TRBV7-2; CDR3: CASRPTGQGADTQYF; DNA: TGTGCCAGCAGGCCAACGGGACAGGGGGCGGATACGCAGTATTTT
J: TRBJ1-2; D: TRBD1; size: .; V: TRBV14; CDR3: CASSRWTGSYGYTF; DNA: TGTGCCAGCAGCCGATGGACAGGGTCCTATGGCTACACCTTC
J: TRBJ2-3; D: .; size: .; V: TRBV2; CDR3: CASSEYQSDTQYF; DNA: TGTGCCAGCAGTGAATATCAGTCAGATACGCAGTATTTT
J: TRBJ1-3; D: TRBD1; size: .; V: TRBV11-3; CDR3: CASRDRGLGNTIYF; DNA: TGTGCCAGCAGAGACAGGGGGCTCGGAAACACCATATATTTT
J: TRBJ2-7; D: TRBD1; size: .; V: TRBV6-5; CDR3: CASSSTGAGYEQYF; DNA: TGTGCCAGCAGTTCTACAGGGGCGGGTTACGAGCAGTACTTC
J: TRBJ1-2; D: .; size: .; V: TRBV5-8; CDR3: CASSSPGINYGYTF; DNA: TGTGCCAGCAGCTCCCCCGGGATAAACTATGGCTACACCTTC
J: TRBJ2-1; D: TRBD2; size: .; V: TRBV24-1; CDR3: CATIGTSGISYNEQFF; DNA: TGTGCCACCATTGGGACTAGCGGGATTTCCTACAATGAGCAGTTCTTC
J: TRBJ1-2; D: .; size: .; V: TRBV19; CDR3: CASSRQEANYGYTF; DNA: TGTGCCAGTAGTCGACAGGAAGCTAACTATGGCTACACCTTC
J: TRBJ2-7; D: .; size: .; V: TRBV18; CDR3: CASSQFYEQYF; DNA: TGTGCCAGCTCCCAATTCTACGAGCAGTACTTC
J: TRBJ1-6; D: .; size: .; V: TRBV4-2; CDR3: CASSQGAVQGEGSPLHF; DNA: TGTGCCAGCAGCCAGGGGGCAGTGCAGGGTGAGGGTTCACCCCTCCACTTT
J: TRBJ2-2; D: TRBD1; size: few; V: TRBV5-1; CDR3: CASTRDREMIAGELFF; DNA: TGCGCCAGCACCCGGGACAGGGAAATGATAGCCGGGGAGCTGTTTTTT
J: TRBJ2-1; D: TRBD2; size: .; V: TRBV5-4; CDR3: CASSFRLAGSNEQFF; DNA: TGTGCCAGCAGCTTTCGACTAGCGGGAAGCAATGAGCAGTTCTTC
J: TRBJ2-1; D: .; size: few; V: TRBV7-2; CDR3: CASSLGLTGYNEQFF; DNA: TGTGCCAGCAGCTTAGGCCTAACAGGGTACAATGAGCAGTTCTTC
J: TRBJ2-3; D: TRBD2; size: .; V: TRBV6-2/TRBV6-3; CDR3: CASSYQTSGGTDTQYF; DNA: TGTGCCAGCAGTTACCAGACTAGCGGGGGTACAGATACGCAGTATTTT
J: TRBJ1-1; D: .; size: few; V: TRBV5-4; CDR3: CASSNPRGAEAFF; DNA: TGTGCCAGCAGCAATCCTCGGGGAGCTGAAGCTTTCTTT
J: TRBJ2-1; D: TRBD2; size: .; V: TRBV5-1; CDR3: CASSLGLAGGPGDEQFF; DNA: TGCGCCAGCAGCTTGGGGTTAGCGGGAGGGCCGGGGGATGAGCAGTTCTTC
J: TRBJ2-3; D: TRBD2; size: .; V: TRBV5-8; CDR3: CASNLGAGLAGPDTQYF; DNA: TGTGCCAGCAACCTCGGGGCGGGGCTAGCGGGCCCAGATACGCAGTATTTT
J: TRBJ1-5; D: .; size: .; V: TRBV15; CDR3: CATSRDQQSNQPQHF; DNA: TGTGCCACCAGCAGAGATCAACAGAGCAATCAGCCCCAGCATTTT
J: TRBJ1-4; D: .; size: .; V: TRBV9; CDR3: CASSPGGPEKLFF; DNA: TGTGCCAGCAGCCCCGGGGGACCCGAAAAACTGTTTTTT
J: TRBJ1-1; D: .; size: .; V: TRBV18; CDR3: CASSVREGGTEAFF; DNA: TGTGCCAGCTCCGTACGGGAGGGTGGCACTGAAGCTTTCTTT
J: TRBJ2-1; D: .; size: many; V: TRBV7-9; CDR3: CASSSRLNSYNEQFF; DNA: TGTGCCAGCAGCTCCAGACTTAACTCCTACAATGAGCAGTTCTTC
J: TRBJ1-1; D: .; size: .; V: TRBV30; CDR3: CAWSVLREEVTEAFF; DNA: TGTGCCTGGAGTGTCCTCAGGGAGGAGGTCACTGAAGCTTTCTTT